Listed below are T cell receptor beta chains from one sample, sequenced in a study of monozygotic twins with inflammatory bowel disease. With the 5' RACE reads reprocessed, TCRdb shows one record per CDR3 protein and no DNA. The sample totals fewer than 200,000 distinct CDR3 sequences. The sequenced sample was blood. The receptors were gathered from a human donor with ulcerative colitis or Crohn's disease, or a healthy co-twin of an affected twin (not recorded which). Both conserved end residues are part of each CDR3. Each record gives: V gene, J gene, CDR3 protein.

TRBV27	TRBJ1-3	CASSTGGSGNTIYF
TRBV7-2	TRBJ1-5	CASSLLGAGGGQPQHF
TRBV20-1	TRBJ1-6	CSARDRQEESPLHF
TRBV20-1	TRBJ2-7	CSAHPSGRPGEQYF
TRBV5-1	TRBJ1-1	CASSLVVGNTEAFF
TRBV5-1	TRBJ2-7	CASSPRGQGAEQYF
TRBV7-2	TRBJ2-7	CASSWTPSGSSYEQYF
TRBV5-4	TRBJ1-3	CASSQDRGAGNTIYF
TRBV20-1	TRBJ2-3	CSAEKRETDTQYF
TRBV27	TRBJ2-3	CASSLSGTTDTQYF
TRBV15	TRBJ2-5	CATSREGSLGTQYF
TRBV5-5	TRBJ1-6	CASSLAPQGFNSPLHF
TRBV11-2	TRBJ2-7	CASSFGLGDDYEQYF
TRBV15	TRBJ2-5	CATSRDLAGAPLGYF
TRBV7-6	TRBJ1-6	CASSDTGNSPLHF
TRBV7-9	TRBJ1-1	CASSAVGAAFF
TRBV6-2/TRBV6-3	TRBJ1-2	CASTPGGPNYGYTF
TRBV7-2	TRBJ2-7	CASSSGLGTWDEQYF
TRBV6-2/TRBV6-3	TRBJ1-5	CASSYEQNSNQPQHF
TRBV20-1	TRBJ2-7	CSAPPGPGRSYEQYF
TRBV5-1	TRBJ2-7	CASSSLDRGRALSYEQYF
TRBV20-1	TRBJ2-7	CSASEGTSNGEQYF
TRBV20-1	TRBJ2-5	CSARDRFVETQYF
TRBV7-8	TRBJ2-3	CASSLQWTRENTQYF
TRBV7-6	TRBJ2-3	CASGTGGTDTQYF
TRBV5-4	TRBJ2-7	CASSLGGDRSSYEQYF
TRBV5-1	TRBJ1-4	CASSLPASEKLFF
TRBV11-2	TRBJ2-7	CASRQVGQGSDEQYF
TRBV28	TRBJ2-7	CASSLSGGVGEQYF
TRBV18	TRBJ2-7	CASSTNAGTGGGYEQYF
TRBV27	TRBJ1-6	CASSSVRSPLHF
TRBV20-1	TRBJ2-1	CSAPIAGGRNEQFF
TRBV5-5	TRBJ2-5	CASSLAGAKQETQYF
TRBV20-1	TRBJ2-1	CSARETTGYNEQFF
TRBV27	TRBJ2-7	CASSLSGQGSYEQYF
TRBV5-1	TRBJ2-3	CASSTTGQNTDTQYF
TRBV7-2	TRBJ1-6	CASRMRQGLGNSPLHF
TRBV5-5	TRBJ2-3	CASSTGLAADTQYF
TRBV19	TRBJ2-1	CASSIGRGNEQFF
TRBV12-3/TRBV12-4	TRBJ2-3	CATRQRPSTDTQYF
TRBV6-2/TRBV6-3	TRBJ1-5	CASSYTVSNQPQHF
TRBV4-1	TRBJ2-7	CASSHLAVSSYEQYF
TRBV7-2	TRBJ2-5	CASSLLSGQETQYF
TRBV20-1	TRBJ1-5	CSAGDNLSNQPQHF
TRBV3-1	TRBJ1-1	CASSQDSQENTEAFF
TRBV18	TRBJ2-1	CASSSRDRAYNEQFF
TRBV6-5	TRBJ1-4	CASSYLARKGEKLFF
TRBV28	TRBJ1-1	CASSLPGRTEAFF
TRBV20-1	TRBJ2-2	CSARVPAGGTGELFF
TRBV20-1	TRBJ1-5	CSAASQPPWPQHF
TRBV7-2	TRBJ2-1	CASSPYSYNEQFF
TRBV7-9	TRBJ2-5	CASNPGTGVETQYF
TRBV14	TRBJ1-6	CASSQGREYSPLHF